This T cell receptor beta chain was documented in a study of OX40 agonist ivuxolimab in advanced cancers. Background on the whole study: Ivuxolimab, which targeted the costimulatory receptor OX40 (CD134), was an agonistic, fully human IgG2 monoclonal antibody. The paper reports the monotherapy dose-escalation portion (N of about 47 patients) of the phase I ivuxolimab trial. Intravenous ivuxolimab was administered to patients every 2 weeks at six dose levels: 0.01, 0.1, 0.3, 1.5, 3 and 10 mg/kg. Patients were allowed to have had prior anti-PD-1, anti-PD-L1 or anti-CTLA-4 therapy, and approximately 40% of the dose-escalation patients had previously received checkpoint inhibitors. Peripheral TCRbeta sequencing was intended to test whether TCR sequence diversity was altered and clonal T-cell expansion was caused by ivuxolimab. A male proportion of roughly 80% and a mean age of approximately 60 years, ranging from about 23 to 90, were recorded for the dose-escalation cohort. Three dose-escalation patients achieved partial responses, one with hepatocellular carcinoma and two with cutaneous melanoma. Of the 50 to 55 patients in dose escalation, around 19 had hepatocellular carcinoma, about 15 had melanoma, 9 had renal cell carcinoma and 9 had head and neck cancer.

As concerns this clone: Its antigen is not yet known. No base quality values were provided; no much bigger clone lies one nucleotide off.

CDR3 length: 13 amino acids, cysteine to phenylalanine. Just CDR3 DNA is preserved here, 39 bases in frame from base 1. The germline V gene (reference sequence) supplies CDR1 GTSNPN and CDR2 SVGIG. V lost 0 bases and J lost 1 base; the stretch between them is 4 bases long. Genomic DNA was isolated from the sorted cells so that the TCRbeta CDR3 region could be sequenced. The immunoSEQ Assay was used for sequencing of TCRbeta CDR3 regions. The table was pulled from immuneACCESS by TCRdb, which kept in-frame rearrangements only. Such tables lose some clones; where checked, under half of the loss comes from unresolved V genes, and the rest has no known cause. The sample records roughly 87,000 clones, roughly 90% of which are singletons. Of the sample, roughly 0.64% falls within the top ten clones. What the work shows at the level of the full study, not this receptor alone: Which antigens the clonally expanded peripheral T cells were specific for was not determined. After ivuxolimab, expanded clones were on average more numerous among CD8+ T cells than among CD4+ T cells. Low levels of normalized T-cell clonal expansion were also shown by some nonresponding patients. At doses of 0.1 to 3.0 mg/kg, clonal expansion of both CD4+ and CD8+ blood T cells was observed from baseline to week 6. In partial responders in the 0.1-3.0 mg/kg groups, normalized peripheral clonal expansion was found to be among the lowest, especially among CD8+ T cells.

Patients with a history of autoimmune disease or receiving systemic immunosuppression were excluded from the trial. In every dose cohort, peripheral blood was drawn for TCR sequencing at baseline, cycle 4 day 1, and cycle 7 day 1. Samples were obtained from an open-label, multicenter, first-in-human phase I dose-escalation trial of ivuxolimab. Adults with locally advanced or metastatic head and neck squamous cell, hepatocellular, melanoma or renal cell carcinoma were enrolled in the trial. Before TCR sequencing, CD4+ T cells and CD8+ T cells from peripheral blood were sorted into separate populations.

This sequence was found in an adult with an advanced solid tumor such as melanoma, head and neck, liver or kidney cancer. This material consisted of CD4+ or CD8+ T cells sorted from blood, taken in a trial of the OX40 agonist ivuxolimab. This chain joins TRBV30 to TRBJ1-5, with the D gene not confidently named. The CDR3 corresponds to CAWSVQSNQPQHF. The DNA reads as follows: TGTGCCTGGAGTGTCCAGAGCAATCAGCCCCAGCATTTT.